The next 21 T cell receptor beta chains were all read from a single sample in a study of regulatory T cells in long-lasting Graves disease. Building of the TCR beta libraries involved iRepertoire HTBI primers and Arm-PCR of CDR3 regions. TCRdb ran MiXCR on the multiplex PCR reads and lists one entry per CDR3 protein. The table has 400,000 to 450,000 distinct CDR3 sequences, 14% to 15% seen once. Time point given: newly diagnosed GD, antithyroid drugs for less than 3 months. The TCR library used RNA extracted from PBMCs. This sample was also put to use in a study of T cells in Graves' hyperthyroidism and ophthalmopathy.

Sequencing used peripheral blood mononuclear cells (PBMCs), obtained at new diagnosis, from a patient treated with antithyroid drugs. These receptors all stem from a woman in her 30s with Graves disease.

This clonotype is a singleton in its sample. The chain couples TRBV9 to TRBJ2-1, with TRBD1 matching 7 bases. The J segment lost 0 bases and the V segment lost 4 bases, leaving 7 bases of the junction unmatched. Germline V lookup: CDR1 SGDLS, CDR2 YYNGEE. The CDR3 is 16 amino acids. The CDR3 reads CASSPQGTSSYNEQFF. The CDR3 DNA reads TGTGCCAGCAGCCCACAGGGGACCAGCTCCTACAATGAGCAGTTCTTC.

This clonotype came up a few times. V gene TRBV15 combines with J gene TRBJ2-7, with D tentatively TRBD1 (5 bases). V was shortened by 4 bases and J by 3 bases, with 13 bases between the two germline ends. This CDR3 is 14 amino acids long. Germline-derived CDR1 and CDR2 are LNHNV and YYDKDF (reference sequence). DNA of the CDR3: TGTGCCACCAGCATAAGGGGTATCGGCTACGAGCAGTACTTC. Its protein is CATSIRGIGYEQYF.

The table lists this clonotype with a few counts. This chain joins TRBV7-9 and TRBJ2-4, with D perhaps TRBD2 (5 bases). The CDR3 length is 16 residues. Trimming took off 1 base at V and 0 bases at J, with 10 bases between the two ends. Germline CDR1 SEHNR, CDR2 FQNEAQ (reference sequence). The chain's CDR3 is CASSLVTGIAKNIQYF. Written as DNA, the CDR3 is TGTGCCAGCAGCTTAGTTACGGGAATAGCCAAAAACATTCAGTACTTC.

This clonotype was observed a few times. The chain combines TRBV19 with TRBJ2-3; 12 bases are a match to TRBD2. The J call may be wrong; the DNA end is better matched by TRBJ2-5. Looked up from germline, CDR1 is LNHDA and CDR2 is SQIVND (reference sequence). The CDR3 consists of 18 residues. The CDR3 nucleotides read TGTGCCAGTAGTACAGTCGAGGGGCTAGCGGGAGGGCCAGGGACCCAGTACTTC. Its protein product is CASSTVEGLAGGPGTQYF.

The V call is TRBV19, the J call TRBJ1-5; a weak D match, TRBD1 (5 bases). V was pared by 3 bases and J by 2 bases, with 14 bases between. This CDR3 is 16 amino acids long. Looked up from germline, CDR1 is LNHDA and CDR2 is SQIVND (reference sequence). The CDR3 loop reads CASSIWGGRGNQPQHF. The CDR3 nucleotides read TGTGCCAGTAGTATCTGGGGGGGACGGGGCAATCAGCCCCAGCATTTT.

This clonotype was counted between two and nine times. This sequence joins TRBV9 and TRBJ2-6, with 7 bases matching TRBD2. The ends lost 3 bases at V and 1 base at J; junction bases unmatched: 1. Germline lookup yields CDR1 SGDLS and CDR2 YYNGEE. This CDR3 spans 15 amino acids. This chain's CDR3 is CASSGGGSGANVLTF. For the CDR3, the DNA is TGTGCCAGCAGCGGGGGAGGGTCTGGGGCCAACGTCCTGACTTTC.

The chain employs TRBV29-1 and TRBJ2-3, with 10 positions matching TRBD2. The CDR3 sequence is 15 residues long. The germline V gene encodes CDR1 SQVTM and CDR2 ANQGSEA. Trimming removed 1 base from V and 5 bases from J; junction bases left unmatched: 6. CDR3 DNA sequence: TGCAGCGTTGAAGGTCTAGCGGGAGTTGAAGATACGCAGTATTTT. Protein sequence: CSVEGLAGVEDTQYF.

Ten or more counts support this clonotype. The chain combines TRBV6-2 or TRBV6-3 with TRBJ2-1, with 8 bases lining up with TRBD2. V was pared by 4 bases and J by 6 bases, with 2 bases of the junction left unmatched. Germline lookup yields CDR1 MNHEY and CDR2 SVGEGT. This CDR3 region has 13 residues. CDR3 bases: TGTGCCAGCAGTTTCGGGAGGGGCAATGAGCAGTTCTTC. Translating it yields CASSFGRGNEQFF.

The gene calls are TRBV5-6 and TRBJ1-1; TRBD1 might be the D (5 bases). This CDR3 has 12 residues. Looked up from germline, CDR1 is SGHDT and CDR2 is YYEEEE. V was clipped by 0 bases and J by 10 bases, with 10 bases between them. CDR3 bases: TGTGCCAGCAGCTTGGGGGGGGGTGCAGCTTTCTTT. Translation: CASSLGGGAAFF.

This clonotype showed up many times. The chain carries TRBV24-1 and TRBJ1-5, with TRBD1 as a possible D gene (6 bases). The germline V gene has CDR1 KGHDR and CDR2 SFDVKD. Trimming removed 7 bases at V and 3 bases at J, with 15 bases between. The CDR3 is 15 amino acids. The DNA of the CDR3 is TGTGCCACCAGGCCAGGACAGCCGCACAATCAGCCCCAGCATTTT. Translating gives CATRPGQPHNQPQHF.

Many counts were recorded for this clonotype. V usage is TRBV24-1 and J usage is TRBJ1-2; 7 bases match TRBD1. Germline assignment: CDR1 KGHDR and CDR2 SFDVKD. The CDR3 consists of 14 residues. The V gene end was trimmed by 5 bases and the J gene end by 6 bases; junction bases not matched to a gene: 8. CDR3 region: CATSGTGEGDGYTF. DNA for the CDR3: TGTGCCACCAGTGGTACAGGGGAAGGAGATGGCTACACCTTC.

This clonotype was detected many times. The chain links TRBV7-9 to TRBJ2-1; D perhaps matches TRBD2 (6 bases). The ends were cut back, 2 bases at V and 5 bases at J, with 10 bases in the middle. There are 14 residues in the CDR3. CDR1 and CDR2 from the germline V gene are SEHNR and FQNEAQ (reference sequence). Here the CDR3 reads CASSLLAANNEQFF. Here the CDR3 DNA reads TGTGCCAGCAGCTTATTAGCGGCTAACAATGAGCAGTTCTTC.

This clonotype was picked up many times. This chain uses TRBV27 with TRBJ2-2; D unresolved. CDR1 is MNHEY, CDR2 SMNVEV, per germline (reference sequence). CDR3 length: 17 residues. V lost 9 bases and J 3 bases, leaving 23 bases between the germline ends. Written as DNA, the CDR3 is TGTGCCAGTCGCTACCGCGCGCAGACAAAAGACACCGGGGAGCTGTTTTTT. Its translation is CASRYRAQTKDTGELFF.

J is TRBJ1-1 and V is TRBV27; D gene unclear. CDR3 size: 13 residues. V gave up 2 bases and J gave up 5 bases, with 9 bases separating them. Germline assignment: CDR1 MNHEY and CDR2 SMNVEV (reference sequence). CDR3 nucleotides: TGTGCCAGCAGTTTAAAGGATCGGACTGAAGCTTTCTTT. Translating it yields CASSLKDRTEAFF.

J is TRBJ1-5 and V is TRBV20-1; no clear D. The V and J ends lost 6 bases and 3 bases respectively, with 9 bases between them. This CDR3 has 12 residues. The germline V gene has CDR1 DFQATT and CDR2 SNEGSKA (reference sequence). The CDR3 bases are TGCAGTGCGCCCCAGAACAATCAGCCCCAGCATTTT. This codes for CSAPQNNQPQHF.

This clonotype was seen many times. The chain links TRBV28 to TRBJ1-5, with 7 positions matching TRBD1. The CDR3 has 15 amino acids. Germline V gene sequence: CDR1 MDHEN, CDR2 SYDVKM. The junction had 7 bases not matched to a gene; V was cut back by 5 bases and J by 3 bases. The CDR3 here is CASSRTGQTNQPQHF. The CDR3 DNA reads as TGTGCCAGCAGTCGCACGGGACAGACCAATCAGCCCCAGCATTTT.

This clonotype occurred many times. The chain has TRBV29-1 and TRBJ2-5; tentative D call: TRBD1 (6 bases). This CDR3 contains 13 residues. CDR1 SQVTM and CDR2 ANQGSEA come from the germline V gene. Trimming stripped 6 bases from V and 0 bases from J, with 11 bases between. Here the CDR3 DNA reads TGCAGCGTACTAGGACAGAACCAAGAGACCCAGTACTTC. This sequence encodes CSVLGQNQETQYF.

V is TRBV20-1 and J is TRBJ2-5, with 15 positions matching TRBD2. The ends lost 6 bases at V and 0 bases at J; junction bases unmatched: 2. The CDR3 spans 15 residues. The germline CDR1 and CDR2 sequences are DFQATT and SNEGSKA (reference sequence). The CDR3 coding sequence is TGCAGTGCGGGGACTAGCGGGGGGTACCAAGAGACCCAGTACTTC. It encodes CSAGTSGGYQETQYF.

The chain employs TRBV6-1 and TRBJ1-5; TRBD1 matches at 10 bases. The CDR3 length is 15 residues. Germline V gives CDR1 MNHNS, CDR2 SASEGT. V was pared by 5 bases and J by 5 bases, with 6 bases of the junction left unmatched. The CDR3 nucleotides read TGTGCCAGCAGTAGGGGACAGGGGTCCCATCAGCCCCAGCATTTT. Protein sequence: CASSRGQGSHQPQHF.

This chain joins TRBV4-2 and TRBJ1-2; weak D call: TRBD1 (6 bases). Germline CDR1 LGHNA, CDR2 YNFKEQ. This CDR3 comprises 13 residues. The ends were cut back, 0 bases at V and 6 bases at J, with 8 bases in the middle. CDR3 protein: CASSQDKGDGYTF. Written as DNA, the CDR3 is TGTGCCAGCAGCCAAGATAAGGGGGATGGCTACACCTTC.

This clonotype was seen ten or more times. The chain has TRBV28 and TRBJ1-5; D perhaps matches TRBD1 (6 bases). Germline-derived CDR1 and CDR2 are MDHEN and SYDVKM. CDR3 length: 16 amino acids. The V gene lost 6 bases and the J gene lost 2 bases, with 17 bases spanning the gap. The CDR3 loop reads CASSSQGSWGNQPQHF. CDR3 nucleotides: TGTGCCAGCAGCTCACAGGGTAGTTGGGGCAATCAGCCCCAGCATTTT.